This TCR beta chain was found in a study of cytomegalovirus exposure and HLA in healthy donors. Details on this clone: Its antigen remains unknown.

The germline V gene encodes CDR1 LNHDA and CDR2 SQIVND (reference sequence). V shed 3 bases and J shed 5 bases, with 16 bases lying between them. The CDR3 totals 15 residues. While unrecorded immune exposures were likely, the donors were nominally healthy when sampled. Regarding the study as a whole: What a later analysis showed was that several of the most significant clusters appeared linked to common viral pathogens.

The PCR made use of 60 Vbeta and 13 Jbeta primers. Some clones are missing from TCRdb's copy, which holds only in-frame ones; the method was immunoSEQ multiplex PCR. The sample contains about 88,000 clones, 70% to 90% of which appear only once. This chain connects TRBV19 to TRBJ2-5; maybe TRBD2 (5 bases). This receptor was identified in a man between 18 and 29 years old in good health and CMV-seronegative. Sequencing input: PBMCs. CDR3 sequence reads: CASSITRDTAETQYF. CDR3 bases: TGTGCCAGTAGTATTACCCGGGATACAGCTGAGACCCAGTACTTC.